This TCR beta chain was recovered during a study of T cell responses to AZD1222 COVID-19 vaccine. General observations from the study: CD4 TCRs associated with vaccination spanned spike, dominating at 160-218 and 743-854. Once two AZD1222 doses were given, Spike-specific TCR breadth and depth went up. Sampled repertoires all dated from after the peak T cell response. A mostly white British donor set with more females was recruited, and clonal diversity was possibly underestimated.

Per the germline V gene, CDR1 is SGHDN and CDR2 is FVKESK. The CDR3 covers 16 residues. After removal of 3 bases from V and 7 bases from J, the junction contained 10 bases not matched to a gene. Regarding this clone: Its antigen is currently unknown.

Clones were read by immunoSEQ multiplex PCR, and TCRdb kept only the in-frame ones, dropping some. This table has 110,000 or so clones, 88% appearing once. The clonotype comes from an adult who received the AZD1222 COVID-19 vaccine. Sequences were derived from peripheral blood, sampled 28 days after the second AZD1222 dose. The chain carries TRBV14 and TRBJ2-3; 10 positions agree with TRBD1. The CDR3 nucleotides read TGTGCCAGCAGCCAGCTCGGACAGGGGGATAGGAATACGCAGTATTTT. It codes for CASSQLGQGDRNTQYF.